The sequence of this T cell receptor (beta chain) was determined in a study of identical twins. This CDR3 has 15 residues. Germline loops: CDR1 SGHTA, CDR2 FQGNSA. The V gene end was trimmed by 4 bases and the J gene end by 3 bases; junction bases not matched to a gene: 7. TCRdb called the 5' RACE reads again in MiXCR, with one record for every CDR3 protein. Of about 890,000 distinct CDR3 sequences in the sample, over 9% were seen once. Donors uniformly comprised healthy Caucasians. A word on this clonotype: Its target is not known.

The study, taken as a whole, reports: Those out-of-frame alpha sequences shared by twins showed an excess of low generation probability. The more abundant beta clonotypes in cord blood had fewer insertions, and memory repertoires did not show this.

The sample was also reused in another study, on yellow fever vaccine responses in identical twins.

The clonotype comes from a woman aged 18-35 years in good health. The material sequenced was PBMCs. This chain connects TRBV7-2 to TRBJ2-3; 7 bases match TRBD2. In nucleotides, the CDR3 is TGTGCCAGCAGCTCCCTCTGGGGGGGAACAGATACGCAGTATTTT. Its protein is CASSSLWGGTDTQYF.